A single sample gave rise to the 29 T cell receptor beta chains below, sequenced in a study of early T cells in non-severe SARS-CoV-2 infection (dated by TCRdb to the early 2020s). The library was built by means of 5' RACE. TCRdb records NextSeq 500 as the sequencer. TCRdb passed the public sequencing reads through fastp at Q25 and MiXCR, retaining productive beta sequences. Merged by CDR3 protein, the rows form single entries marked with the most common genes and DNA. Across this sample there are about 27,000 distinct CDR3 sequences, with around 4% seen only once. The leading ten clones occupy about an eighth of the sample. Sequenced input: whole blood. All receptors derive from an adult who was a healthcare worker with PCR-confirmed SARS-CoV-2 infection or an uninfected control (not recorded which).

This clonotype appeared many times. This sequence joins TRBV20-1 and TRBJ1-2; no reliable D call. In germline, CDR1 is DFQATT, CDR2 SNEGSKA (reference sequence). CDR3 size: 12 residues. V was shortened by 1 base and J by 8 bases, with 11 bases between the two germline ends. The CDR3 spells CSARVPDEGYTF. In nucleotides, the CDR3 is TGCAGTGCTAGAGTCCCCGACGAGGGCTACACCTTC.

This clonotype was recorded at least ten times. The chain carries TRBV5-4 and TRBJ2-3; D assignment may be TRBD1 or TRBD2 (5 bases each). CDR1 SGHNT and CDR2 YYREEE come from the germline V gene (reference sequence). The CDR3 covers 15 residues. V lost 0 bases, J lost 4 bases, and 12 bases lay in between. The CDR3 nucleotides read TGTGCCAGCAGCTTGGACGGGATAGGGGCAGATACGCAGTATTTT. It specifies CASSLDGIGADTQYF.

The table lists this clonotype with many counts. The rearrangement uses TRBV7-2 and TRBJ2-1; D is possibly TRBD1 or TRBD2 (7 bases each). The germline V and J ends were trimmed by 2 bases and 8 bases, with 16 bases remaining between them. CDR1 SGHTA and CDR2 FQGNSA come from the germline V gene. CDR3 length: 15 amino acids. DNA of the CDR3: TGTGCCAGCAGCTTAAAGGCAGGGGGGGTTTATGAGCAGTTCTTC. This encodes CASSLKAGGVYEQFF.

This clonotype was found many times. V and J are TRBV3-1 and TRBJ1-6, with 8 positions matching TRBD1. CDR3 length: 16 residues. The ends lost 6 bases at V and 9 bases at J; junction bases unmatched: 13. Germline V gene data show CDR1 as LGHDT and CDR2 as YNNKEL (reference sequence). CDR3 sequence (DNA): TGTGCCAGCAGAGGACAGGGTGTGGGGATTTTTTCACCCCTCCACTTT. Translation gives CASRGQGVGIFSPLHF.

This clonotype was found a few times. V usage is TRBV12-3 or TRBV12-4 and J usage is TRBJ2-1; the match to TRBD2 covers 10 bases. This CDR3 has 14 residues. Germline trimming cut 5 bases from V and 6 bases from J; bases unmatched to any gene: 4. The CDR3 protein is CASSQRLAGNEQFF. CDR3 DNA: TGTGCCAGCAGTCAGAGACTAGCGGGCAATGAGCAGTTCTTC.

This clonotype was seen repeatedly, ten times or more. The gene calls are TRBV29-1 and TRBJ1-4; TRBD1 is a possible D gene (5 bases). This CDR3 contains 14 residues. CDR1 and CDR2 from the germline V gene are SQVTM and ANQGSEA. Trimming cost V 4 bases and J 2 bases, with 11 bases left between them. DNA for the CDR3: TGCAGCGTTGGCGCGGAGGGGACTAATGAAAAACTGTTTTTT. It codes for CSVGAEGTNEKLFF. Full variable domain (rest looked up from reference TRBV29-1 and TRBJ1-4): SAVISQKPSRDICQRGTSLTIQCQVDSQVTMMFWYRQQPGQSLTLIATANQGSEATYESGFVIDKFPISRPNLTFSTLTVSNMSPEDSSIYLCSVGAEGTNEKLFFGSGTQLSVL.

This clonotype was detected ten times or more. In DNA form, the CDR3 reads TGTGCCATCCGGTCTGGGAATGAGCAGTTCTTC. It codes for CAIRSGNEQFF. V gene TRBV2 combines with J gene TRBJ2-1; D not certain. This CDR3 contains 11 residues. Germline assignment: CDR1 SNHLY and CDR2 FYNNEI. Trimming removed 10 bases at V and 7 bases at J, with 11 bases between.

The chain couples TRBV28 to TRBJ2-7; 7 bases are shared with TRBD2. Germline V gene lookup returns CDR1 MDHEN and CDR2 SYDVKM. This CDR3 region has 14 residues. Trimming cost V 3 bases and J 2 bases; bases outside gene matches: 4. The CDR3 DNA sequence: TGTGCCAGCAGTTTCCCGGGACTACCCTACGAGCAGTACTTC. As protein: CASSFPGLPYEQYF.

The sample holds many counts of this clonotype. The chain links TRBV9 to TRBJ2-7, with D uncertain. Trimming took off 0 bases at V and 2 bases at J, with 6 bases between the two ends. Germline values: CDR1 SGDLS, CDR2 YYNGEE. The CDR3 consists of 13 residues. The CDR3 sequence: CASSVAPPYEQYF. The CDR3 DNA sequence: TGTGCCAGCAGCGTAGCTCCACCCTACGAGCAGTACTTC.

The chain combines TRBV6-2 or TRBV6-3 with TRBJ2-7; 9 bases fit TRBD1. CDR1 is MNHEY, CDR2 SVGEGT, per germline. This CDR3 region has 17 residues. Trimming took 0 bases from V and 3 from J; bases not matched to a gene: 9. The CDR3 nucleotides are TGTGCCAGCAGTTACTCTTCGGGACAGGGAACGTTCTACGAGCAGTACTTC. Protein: CASSYSSGQGTFYEQYF.

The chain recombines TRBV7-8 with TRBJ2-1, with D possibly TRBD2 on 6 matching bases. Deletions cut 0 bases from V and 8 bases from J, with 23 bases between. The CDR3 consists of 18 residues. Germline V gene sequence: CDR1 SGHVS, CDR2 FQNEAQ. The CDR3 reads CASSLAMVSGLGGHEQFF. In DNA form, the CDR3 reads TGTGCCAGCAGCTTAGCGATGGTCTCGGGACTGGGAGGCCATGAGCAGTTCTTC.

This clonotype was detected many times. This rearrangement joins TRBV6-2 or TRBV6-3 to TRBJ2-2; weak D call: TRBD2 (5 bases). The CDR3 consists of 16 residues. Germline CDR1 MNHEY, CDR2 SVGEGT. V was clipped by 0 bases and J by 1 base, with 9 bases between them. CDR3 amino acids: CASSYSSRGNTGELFF. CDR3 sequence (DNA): TGTGCCAGCAGTTACTCGAGTCGGGGGAACACCGGGGAGCTGTTTTTT.

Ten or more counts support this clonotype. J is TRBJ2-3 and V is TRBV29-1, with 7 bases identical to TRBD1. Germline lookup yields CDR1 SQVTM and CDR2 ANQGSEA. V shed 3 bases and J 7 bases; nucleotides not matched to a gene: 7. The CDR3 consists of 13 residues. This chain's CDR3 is CSVEATGAHTQYF. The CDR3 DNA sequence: TGCAGCGTTGAGGCCACAGGGGCCCATACGCAGTATTTT.

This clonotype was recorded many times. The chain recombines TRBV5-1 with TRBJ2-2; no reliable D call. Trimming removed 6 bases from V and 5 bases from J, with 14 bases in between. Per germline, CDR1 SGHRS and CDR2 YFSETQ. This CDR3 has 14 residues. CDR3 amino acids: CASTPEIGTGELFF. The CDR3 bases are TGCGCCAGCACTCCCGAAATAGGTACCGGGGAGCTGTTTTTT.

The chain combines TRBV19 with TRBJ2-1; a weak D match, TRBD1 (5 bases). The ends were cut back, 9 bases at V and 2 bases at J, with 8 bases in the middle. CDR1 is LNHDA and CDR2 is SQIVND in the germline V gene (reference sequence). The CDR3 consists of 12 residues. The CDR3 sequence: CASRDTYNEQFF. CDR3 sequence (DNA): TGTGCCAGCAGGGATACCTACAATGAGCAGTTCTTC.

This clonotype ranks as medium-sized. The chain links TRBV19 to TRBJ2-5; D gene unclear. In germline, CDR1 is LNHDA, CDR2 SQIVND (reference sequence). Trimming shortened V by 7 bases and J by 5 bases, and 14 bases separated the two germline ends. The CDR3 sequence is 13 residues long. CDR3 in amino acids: CASTLRPGETQYF. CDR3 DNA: TGTGCCAGTACTTTGCGACCGGGTGAGACCCAGTACTTC.

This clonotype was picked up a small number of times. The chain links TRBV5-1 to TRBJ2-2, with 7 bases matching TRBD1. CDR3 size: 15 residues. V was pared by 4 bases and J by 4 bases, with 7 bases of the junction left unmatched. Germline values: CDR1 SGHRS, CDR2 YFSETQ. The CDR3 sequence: CASSRDRASTGELFF. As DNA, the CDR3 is TGCGCCAGCAGCCGGGACAGAGCCTCCACCGGGGAGCTGTTTTTT.

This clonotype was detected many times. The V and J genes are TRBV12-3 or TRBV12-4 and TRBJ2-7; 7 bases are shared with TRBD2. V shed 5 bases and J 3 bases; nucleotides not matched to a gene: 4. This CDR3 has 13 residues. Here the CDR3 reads CASSRGDVYEQYV. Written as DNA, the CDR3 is TGTGCCAGCAGTCGGGGGGACGTCTACGAGCAGTACGTC.

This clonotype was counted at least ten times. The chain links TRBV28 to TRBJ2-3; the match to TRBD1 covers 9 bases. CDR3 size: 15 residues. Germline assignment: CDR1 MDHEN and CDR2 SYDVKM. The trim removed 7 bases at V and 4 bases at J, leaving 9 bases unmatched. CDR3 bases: TGTGCCAGCACCCGAGCGGGACAGGGACCAGATACGCAGTATTTT. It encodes CASTRAGQGPDTQYF.

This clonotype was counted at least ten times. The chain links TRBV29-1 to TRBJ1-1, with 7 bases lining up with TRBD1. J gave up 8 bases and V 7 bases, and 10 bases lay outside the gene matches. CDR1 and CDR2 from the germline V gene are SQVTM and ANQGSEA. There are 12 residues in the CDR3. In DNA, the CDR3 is TGCAGCGCTGATGGCGGGACAGAAGAAGCTTTCTTT. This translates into CSADGGTEEAFF. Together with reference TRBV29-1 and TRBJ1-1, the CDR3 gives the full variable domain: SAVISQKPSRDICQRGTSLTIQCQVDSQVTMMFWYRQQPGQSLTLIATANQGSEATYESGFVIDKFPISRPNLTFSTLTVSNMSPEDSSIYLCSADGGTEEAFFGQGTRLTVV.

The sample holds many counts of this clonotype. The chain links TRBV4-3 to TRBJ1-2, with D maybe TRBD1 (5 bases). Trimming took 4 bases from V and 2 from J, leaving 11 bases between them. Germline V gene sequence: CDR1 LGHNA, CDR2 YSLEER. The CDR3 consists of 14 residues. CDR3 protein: CASSPATENYGYTF. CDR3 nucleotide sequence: TGCGCCAGCAGCCCAGCGACAGAGAACTATGGCTACACCTTC.

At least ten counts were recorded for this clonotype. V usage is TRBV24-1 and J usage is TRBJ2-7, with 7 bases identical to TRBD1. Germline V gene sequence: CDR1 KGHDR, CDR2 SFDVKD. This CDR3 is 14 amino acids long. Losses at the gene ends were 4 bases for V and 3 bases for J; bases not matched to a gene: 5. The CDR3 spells CATSESTGNYEQYV. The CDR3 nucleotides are TGTGCCACCAGTGAGTCGACAGGGAACTACGAGCAGTACGTC.

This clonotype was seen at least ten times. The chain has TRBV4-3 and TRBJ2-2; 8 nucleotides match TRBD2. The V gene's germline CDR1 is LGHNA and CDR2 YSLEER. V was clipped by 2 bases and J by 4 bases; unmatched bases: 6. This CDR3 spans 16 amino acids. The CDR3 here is CASSQRTSSLTGELFF. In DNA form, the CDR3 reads TGCGCCAGCAGCCAACGGACTAGCAGCCTCACCGGGGAGCTGTTTTTT.

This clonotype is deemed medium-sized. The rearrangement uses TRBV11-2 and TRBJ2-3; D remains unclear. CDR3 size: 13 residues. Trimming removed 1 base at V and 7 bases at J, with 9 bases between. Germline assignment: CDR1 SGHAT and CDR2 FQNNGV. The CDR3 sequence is CASSLVEYHTQYF. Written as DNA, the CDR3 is TGTGCCAGCAGCTTAGTGGAATATCATACGCAGTATTTT.

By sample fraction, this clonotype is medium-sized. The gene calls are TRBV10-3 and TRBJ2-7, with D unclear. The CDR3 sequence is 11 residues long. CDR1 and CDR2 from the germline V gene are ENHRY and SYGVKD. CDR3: CAISESTEVRV. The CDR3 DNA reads TGTGCCATCAGTGAGTCGACTGAGGTACGCGTC.

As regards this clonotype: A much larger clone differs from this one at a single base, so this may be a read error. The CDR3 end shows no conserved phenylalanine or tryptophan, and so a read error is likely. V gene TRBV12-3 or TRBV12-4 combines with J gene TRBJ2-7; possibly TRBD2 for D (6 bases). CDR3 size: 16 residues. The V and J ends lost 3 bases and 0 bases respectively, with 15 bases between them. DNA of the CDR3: TGTGCCAGCAGTTTCCCATCAGCGGGCACCTCCTACGAGCAGTACATC. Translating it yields CASSFPSAGTSYEQYI.

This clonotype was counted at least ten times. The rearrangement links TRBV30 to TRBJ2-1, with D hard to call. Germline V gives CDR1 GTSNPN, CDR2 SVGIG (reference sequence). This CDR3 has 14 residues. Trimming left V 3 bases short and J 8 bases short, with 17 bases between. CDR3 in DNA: TGTGCCTGGAGCCTCATGGAGTCTTGGGATGAGCAGTTCTTC. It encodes CAWSLMESWDEQFF.

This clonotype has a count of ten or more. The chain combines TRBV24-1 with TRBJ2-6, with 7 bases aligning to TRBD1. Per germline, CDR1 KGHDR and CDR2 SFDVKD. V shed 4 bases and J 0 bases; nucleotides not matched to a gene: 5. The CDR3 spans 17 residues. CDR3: CATSDPQGRSGANVLTF. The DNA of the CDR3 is TGTGCCACCAGTGACCCACAGGGGCGCTCTGGGGCCAACGTCCTGACTTTC.

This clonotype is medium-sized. CDR3 amino acids: CASRHSLKPGLAELGQFF. CDR3 sequence (DNA): TGTGCCAGCAGACACTCCCTCAAACCGGGACTAGCGGAACTAGGGCAGTTCTTC. This rearrangement joins TRBV27 to TRBJ2-1; TRBD2 matches at 11 bases. Germline lookup yields CDR1 MNHEY and CDR2 SMNVEV (reference sequence). This CDR3 contains 18 residues. Unmatched junction bases numbered 22, after V lost 6 bases and J lost 12 bases.